One and the same sample provided the 6 T cell receptor beta chains below, sequenced in a study of OX40 agonist ivuxolimab in advanced cancers. Profiling relied on immunoSEQ multiplex PCR, and the TCRdb table lists in-frame clones only, not all of them. The table lists roughly 35,000 clones, roughly 80% of them singletons, with 9.5% to 12% in the top ten. The specimen comprised CD4+ or CD8+ T cells sorted from blood, sampled in a trial of the OX40 agonist ivuxolimab. These receptors all come from an adult with an advanced solid tumor such as melanoma, head and neck, liver or kidney cancer.

J is TRBJ2-7 and V is TRBV30; TRBD2 aligns across 8 bases. Germline-derived CDR1 and CDR2 are GTSNPN and SVGIG (reference sequence). The CDR3 is 12 amino acids. V was pared by 8 bases and J by 0 bases, with 3 bases of the junction left unmatched. The CDR3 here is CAVAGFSYEQYF. CDR3 sequence (DNA): TGTGCCGTAGCGGGGTTCTCCTACGAGCAGTACTTC. Variable domain in full (rest from reference TRBV30 and TRBJ2-7): SQTIHQWPATLVQPVGSPLSLECTVEGTSNPNLYWYRQAAGRGLQLLFYSVGIGQISSEVPQNLSASRPQDRQFILSSKKLLLSDSGFYLCAVAGFSYEQYFGPGTRLTVT.

This clone was seen more than once but under ten times. The J gene is TRBJ2-6, the V gene TRBV4-2; D is unclear. The CDR3 is 15 amino acids. Trimming took 8 bases from V and 4 from J, leaving 15 bases between them. The germline gives CDR1 LGHNA, CDR2 YNFKEQ. In DNA form, the CDR3 reads TGTGCCAGCCTAACGACCGGCCCCGGGGCCAACGTCCTGACTTTC. This gives the protein CASLTTGPGANVLTF.

This chain joins TRBV6-6 and TRBJ2-5, with no clear D. The germline V and J ends were trimmed by 5 bases and 5 bases, with 15 bases remaining between them. The germline V gene has CDR1 MNHNY and CDR2 SVGAGI (reference sequence). This CDR3 spans 14 amino acids. The CDR3 sequence is CASSPQGILETQYF. CDR3 nucleotides: TGTGCCAGCAGTCCTCAAGGGATCTTGGAGACCCAGTACTTC.

The chain carries TRBV7-8 and TRBJ2-7; D remains unclear. V was trimmed by 0 bases and J by 3 bases, leaving 15 bases between them. Germline V gene data show CDR1 as SGHVS and CDR2 as FQNEAQ. This CDR3 is built from 16 residues. The CDR3 DNA reads TGTGCCAGCAGCTTAGCGTTCGGTGAATGGTTCTACGAGCAGTACTTC. This codes for CASSLAFGEWFYEQYF. Full variable domain (rest looked up from reference TRBV7-8 and TRBJ2-7): GAGVSQSPRYKVAKRGQDVALRCDPISGHVSLFWYQQALGQGPEFLTYFQNEAQLDKSGLPSDRFFAERPEGSVSTLKIQRTQQEDSAVYLCASSLAFGEWFYEQYFGPGTRLTVT.

CDR3 loop: CASTQDAGFYEQYF. CDR3 nucleotides: TGTGCCAGCACTCAAGACGCGGGTTTCTACGAGCAGTACTTC. This chain joins TRBV6-1 and TRBJ2-7, with a weak D call TRBD2 (5 bases). V lost 7 bases and J 3 bases, leaving 16 bases between the germline ends. The CDR3 has 14 amino acids. Germline lookup yields CDR1 MNHNS and CDR2 SASEGT.

J is TRBJ1-1 and V is TRBV6-1; D gene unclear. Deletions cut 6 bases from V and 0 bases from J, with 11 bases between. The CDR3 loop spans 14 amino acids. Germline lookup yields CDR1 MNHNS and CDR2 SASEGT. The CDR3 DNA reads as TGTGCCAGCAGGTTTCAGAGCATGAACACTGAAGCTTTCTTT. Translating it yields CASRFQSMNTEAFF.